These T cell receptor beta chains were read from a single sample in a study of blood T cells in healthy people across ages. TCRdb passed the 5' RACE reads through MiXCR, listing each CDR3 protein once. Of 600,000 to 1,000,000 distinct CDR3 sequences listed, 25% are singletons. These data are also associated with another study on T cells of mothers and their children.

Source material: blood. These receptor sequences come from a boy between 10 and 17 years old in good health. Both conserved end residues are part of each CDR3. A D gene is named only where the DNA matches it firmly. Only some rows state a clone size, as once, few, many or a class for expanded clones.

j_call clone_size d_call v_call cdr3_aa cdr3_nt
TRBJ2-7 NA NA TRBV6-5 CASSEDRQGGYEQYF TGTGCCAGCAGTGAAGACCGCCAGGGTGGCTACGAGCAGTACTTC
TRBJ2-7 few TRBD2 TRBV5-1 CASSLKAVAGSYEQYF TGCGCCAGCAGCTTGAAAGCTGTAGCGGGTTCCTACGAGCAGTACTTC
TRBJ2-7 few TRBD1 TRBV30 CAWSRDRGYEQYF TGTGCCTGGAGTCGGGACAGGGGTTACGAGCAGTACTTC
TRBJ2-7 NA NA TRBV14 CASSSGIGYEQYF TGTGCCAGCAGCTCCGGGATCGGCTACGAGCAGTACTTC
TRBJ2-7 few TRBD1 TRBV6-1 CASSGGTGGYEQYF TGTGCCAGCAGTGGTGGGACAGGGGGTTACGAGCAGTACTTC
TRBJ2-7 NA NA TRBV3-1 CASSYEFSYEQYF TGTGCCAGCAGCTATGAATTCTCCTACGAGCAGTACTTC
TRBJ2-3 NA TRBD1 TRBV27 CASSLTGVSTDTQYF TGTGCCAGCAGTTTGACAGGGGTCAGCACAGATACGCAGTATTTT
TRBJ1-1 few NA TRBV6-5 CASTLRKDTEAFF TGTGCCAGCACCCTCAGGAAGGACACTGAAGCTTTCTTT
TRBJ2-1 few NA TRBV9 CASSVNLAYNEQFF TGTGCCAGCAGCGTGAACTTAGCCTACAATGAGCAGTTCTTC
TRBJ2-3 NA TRBD1 TRBV28 CASSLSGTGSTDTQYF TGTGCCAGCAGTTTATCCGGGACAGGAAGCACAGATACGCAGTATTTT
TRBJ2-7 once TRBD2 TRBV29-1 CSVDGGREGTYEQYF TGCAGCGTCGACGGAGGGCGGGAGGGAACCTACGAGCAGTACTTC
TRBJ2-3 NA NA TRBV7-2 CASSLGWGIRYF TGTGCCAGCAGCTTAGGTTGGGGCATTCGGTATTTT
TRBJ2-3 NA TRBD2 TRBV6-4 CASSALAGGTDTQYF TGTGCCAGCAGTGCACTAGCGGGGGGCACAGATACGCAGTATTTT
TRBJ2-1 NA NA TRBV20-1 CSARTVEQFF TGCAGTGCCCGGACGGTTGAGCAGTTCTTC
TRBJ1-4 few NA TRBV7-9 CASSLFEASNEKLFF TGTGCCAGCAGCTTATTCGAGGCGTCTAATGAAAAACTGTTTTTT
TRBJ2-6 NA NA TRBV7-3 CASSFLPGANVLTF TGTGCCAGCAGCTTCCTCCCAGGGGCCAACGTCCTGACTTTC
TRBJ2-4 few NA TRBV5-1 CASSLSVNGGDIQYF TGCGCCAGCAGCTTGTCAGTGAATGGTGGGGACATTCAGTACTTC
TRBJ1-3 NA NA TRBV4-3 CASSQDGSGLGNTIYF TGCGCCAGCAGCCAAGATGGAAGTGGGCTAGGAAACACCATATATTTT
TRBJ2-7 few TRBD2 TRBV15 CATRGGIAGTYEQYF TGTGCCACCAGAGGGGGGATAGCGGGGACCTACGAGCAGTACTTC
TRBJ2-3 few TRBD1 TRBV3-1 CASSIRDREGDTQYF TGTGCCAGCAGCATCCGGGACAGGGAGGGCGATACGCAGTATTTT
TRBJ2-1 NA TRBD2 TRBV29-1 CSAQAGGNEQFF TGCAGCGCTCAAGCGGGGGGAAATGAGCAGTTCTTC
TRBJ2-1 NA TRBD2 TRBV20-1 CSATPPWRELYNEQFF TGCAGTGCTACCCCGCCGTGGCGGGAGCTGTACAATGAGCAGTTCTTC
TRBJ1-2 few TRBD1 TRBV29-1 CSVMGQNYGYAF TGCAGCGTTATGGGACAGAACTATGGCTACGCCTTC
TRBJ2-1 few NA TRBV27 CASSIMAQTYNEQFF TGTGCCAGCAGTATTATGGCACAAACCTACAATGAGCAGTTCTTC
TRBJ2-7 few NA TRBV10-3 CAISDGLRLSYEQYF TGTGCCATCAGTGACGGGCTACGGCTGTCCTACGAGCAGTACTTC
TRBJ2-5 few NA TRBV29-1 CSVEDPGRHWVVAQYF TGCAGCGTTGAAGATCCCGGCCGGCACTGGGTTGTGGCCCAGTACTTC
TRBJ2-7 NA NA TRBV9 CASSAQEADEQYF TGTGCCAGCAGCGCCCAGGAGGCTGACGAGCAGTACTTC
TRBJ2-3 few NA TRBV24-1 CATSERDTQYF TGTGCCACCAGTGAACGAGATACGCAGTATTTT
TRBJ2-7 many NA TRBV4-2 CASSQDPGILYEQYF TGTGCCAGCAGCCAAGATCCGGGCATCCTTTACGAGCAGTACTTC
TRBJ1-4 NA TRBD1 TRBV7-9 CASSAQGANGEKLFF TGTGCCAGCAGCGCCCAGGGGGCGAACGGAGAAAAACTGTTTTTT
TRBJ1-6 few NA TRBV2 CASSDGGQNSPLHF TGTGCCAGCAGTGACGGGGGGCAAAATTCACCCCTCCACTTT
TRBJ1-1 few NA TRBV28 CASSSPSGKNTEAFF TGTGCCAGCAGTTCGCCATCCGGGAAGAACACTGAAGCTTTCTTT
TRBJ1-5 NA NA TRBV20-1 CSASAVDSNQPQHF TGCAGTGCTAGCGCTGTGGATAGCAATCAGCCCCAGCATTTT
TRBJ2-7 few NA TRBV3-1 CASSQVEESEQYF TGTGCCAGCAGCCAAGTCGAGGAGTCCGAGCAGTACTTC
TRBJ2-7 NA NA TRBV18 CASSPYRDSLYEQYF TGTGCCAGCTCACCTTACCGGGACTCTCTCTACGAGCAGTACTTC
TRBJ2-5 few NA TRBV14 CASSQVEYQETQYF TGTGCCAGCAGCCAAGTGGAGTACCAAGAGACCCAGTACTTC
TRBJ1-2 few NA TRBV4-3 CASSQGTVGGHGYTF TGCGCCAGCAGCCAAGGGACCGTAGGGGGGCATGGCTACACCTTC
TRBJ1-1 few TRBD1 TRBV29-1 CSVATGAGNTEAFF TGCAGCGTTGCTACAGGGGCGGGGAACACTGAAGCTTTCTTT
TRBJ2-7 NA NA TRBV7-8 CASSLADTFSASLSSYEQYF TGTGCCAGCAGCTTAGCGGATACGTTCTCGGCCAGCCTAAGCTCCTACGAGCAGTACTTC
TRBJ1-2 few NA TRBV20-1 CSATGDLGGYTF TGCAGTGCTACAGGGGATTTGGGAGGCTACACCTTC
TRBJ1-1 few NA TRBV7-3 CASSLIGSGQAFF TGTGCCAGCAGCTTAATTGGATCAGGCCAAGCTTTCTTT
TRBJ2-5 few NA TRBV6-2/TRBV6-3 CASSYRTQTSRQEAQYF TGTGCCAGCAGTTATCGCACCCAGACGTCACGCCAAGAGGCCCAGTACTTC
TRBJ2-6 few NA TRBV4-1 CASSHTGTGANVLTF TGCGCCAGCAGCCACACAGGGACTGGGGCCAACGTCCTGACTTTC
TRBJ2-4 NA TRBD2 TRBV6-2/TRBV6-3 CASSYSSRGLAKNIQYF TGTGCCAGCAGTTACTCGTCGCGGGGGTTAGCCAAAAACATTCAGTACTTC
TRBJ2-1 few NA TRBV12-3/TRBV12-4 CASSVRDHYNEQFF TGTGCCAGCAGTGTCCGGGACCACTACAATGAGCAGTTCTTC
TRBJ2-1 many NA TRBV14 CASSLQGGPYNEQFF TGTGCCAGCAGCCTACAGGGTGGTCCCTACAATGAGCAGTTCTTC
TRBJ1-2 NA NA TRBV27 CATGTGMGYGYTF TGTGCCACGGGAACAGGGATGGGGTATGGCTACACCTTC
TRBJ2-7 NA TRBD1 TRBV27 CASSLQGQGWNEQYF TGTGCCAGCAGTTTACAGGGACAGGGGTGGAACGAGCAGTACTTC
TRBJ1-3 NA NA TRBV7-9 CASSPQSSGNTIYF TGTGCCAGCAGCCCGCAATCCTCTGGAAACACCATATATTTT
TRBJ1-5 few NA TRBV6-6 CASKASGSQPQHF TGTGCCAGCAAGGCATCAGGAAGTCAGCCCCAGCATTTT
TRBJ2-4 NA NA TRBV7-2 CASSPQLGEAKNIQYF TGTGCCAGCAGCCCCCAGCTAGGGGAAGCCAAAAACATTCAGTACTTC
TRBJ1-6 NA NA TRBV20-1 CSAPQGSNSPLHF TGCAGTGCTCCCCAGGGGTCAAATTCACCCCTCCACTTT
TRBJ1-2 few TRBD1 TRBV7-9 CASSLVGQGKAGYTF TGTGCCAGCAGCTTAGTGGGACAGGGGAAGGCTGGCTACACCTTC
TRBJ1-4 NA NA TRBV29-1 CSVEKMGGKLFF TGCAGCGTTGAAAAGATGGGGGGAAAACTGTTTTTT
TRBJ2-7 NA NA TRBV7-2 CASSVIARAYEQYF TGTGCCAGCAGCGTCATTGCCAGGGCCTACGAGCAGTACTTC
TRBJ2-1 few TRBD2 TRBV4-3 CASSQDASGPRTPPFF TGCGCCAGCAGCCAAGACGCTAGCGGGCCCCGAACCCCACCATTCTTC
TRBJ2-5 NA NA TRBV27 CASSPYYRDGGTQYF TGTGCCAGCAGTCCCTACTACAGGGACGGAGGGACCCAGTACTTC
TRBJ2-5 few TRBD1 TRBV29-1 CSVYRGEETQYF TGCAGCGTTTACAGGGGTGAAGAGACCCAGTACTTC
TRBJ2-3 NA TRBD2 TRBV12-3/TRBV12-4 CASSSSGSKGTDTQYF TGTGCCAGCAGCAGTAGCGGGAGCAAGGGCACAGATACGCAGTATTTT